The rows below give T cell receptor beta chains drawn from one sample of a study of T cell changes during pregnancy in multiple sclerosis. Repertoires were generated with immunoSEQ multiplex PCR, while TCRdb's copy carries only in-frame clones and drops some. The sample shows around 44,000 clones, about 88% of them seen only once. Sample: CD4+ T cells from peripheral blood mononuclear cells, taken in the second trimester of pregnancy. The source is a female donor with multiple sclerosis, enrolled in a pregnancy study. CDR3s include the opening cysteine and the closing phenylalanine or tryptophan. D genes are given only for firm matches. Size values are once, few and many counts, or a class for expanded clones, and some rows have none.

V: TRBV4-1; D: TRBD2; J: TRBJ2-1; size: NA; DNA: TGCGCCAGCAGCCAAGATTGGGGAGCCCCGGGGGGACCCTACAATGAGCAGTTCTTC; CDR3: CASSQDWGAPGGPYNEQFF
V: TRBV4-3; D: TRBD1; J: TRBJ1-2; size: NA; DNA: TGCGCCAGCAGCCAAACAAGGACAGGCGATGGCTACACCTTC; CDR3: CASSQTRTGDGYTF
V: TRBV11-1; D: NA; J: TRBJ2-1; size: NA; DNA: TGTGCCAGCAGCTTAGTGTCAGGCCCGAATGAGCAGTTCTTC; CDR3: CASSLVSGPNEQFF
V: TRBV7-8; D: TRBD2; J: TRBJ2-7; size: NA; DNA: TGTGCCAGCAGCCTTAGCGGGAATGAGCAGTACTTC; CDR3: CASSLSGNEQYF
V: TRBV19; D: NA; J: TRBJ1-2; size: NA; DNA: TGTGCCAGCAGTATTCGAGTGGTCCGAAGGGAGGGCCCCCCCAACTATGGCTACACCTTC; CDR3: CASSIRVVRREGPPNYGYTF
V: TRBV7-2; D: NA; J: TRBJ2-7; size: NA; DNA: TGTGCCAGCAGCTTAGAGCCCGTAACCTACGAGCAGTACTTC; CDR3: CASSLEPVTYEQYF
V: TRBV6-6; D: NA; J: TRBJ1-5; size: NA; DNA: TGTGCCAGCAGCGATTGGCCCAATCAGCCCCAGCATTTT; CDR3: CASSDWPNQPQHF
V: TRBV16; D: TRBD1; J: TRBJ1-1; size: NA; DNA: TGTGCCAGCAGCCAACCGGGACAGGGTTTGAGGACTGAAGCTTTCTTT; CDR3: CASSQPGQGLRTEAFF
V: TRBV7-2; D: TRBD1; J: TRBJ2-1; size: NA; DNA: TGTGCCAGCAGCCAACGATCGGGACAGAGCAATGAGCAGTTCTTC; CDR3: CASSQRSGQSNEQFF
V: TRBV4-1; D: TRBD1; J: TRBJ1-1; size: once; DNA: TGCGCCAGCAGCCAAGCACAGGGGACTTACCCGAACACTGAAGCTTTCTTT; CDR3: CASSQAQGTYPNTEAFF
V: TRBV28; D: NA; J: TRBJ1-1; size: NA; DNA: TGTGCCAGCACCCTAATTTCCCCGGACACTGAAGCTTTCTTT; CDR3: CASTLISPDTEAFF
V: TRBV7-8; D: TRBD1; J: TRBJ1-2; size: NA; DNA: TGTGCCAGCAGCCCCCGGACAGGATCTAACTATGGCTACACCTTC; CDR3: CASSPRTGSNYGYTF
V: TRBV27; D: NA; J: TRBJ1-5; size: NA; DNA: TGTGCCAGCAGTTTAGAAGGAGAACCCAATCAGCCCCAGCATTTT; CDR3: CASSLEGEPNQPQHF
V: TRBV11-3; D: NA; J: TRBJ1-1; size: NA; DNA: TGTGCCAGCAGCTTAGGGGACTCAGGTGGGAACACTGAAGCTTTCTTT; CDR3: CASSLGDSGGNTEAFF
V: TRBV28; D: TRBD1; J: TRBJ1-5; size: NA; DNA: TGTGCCAGCAGCTCATTTACAGGGGGCAATCAGCCCCAGCATTTT; CDR3: CASSSFTGGNQPQHF
V: TRBV7-5; D: NA; J: TRBJ2-5; size: NA; DNA: TGTGCCAGAAGCTTAGGGCTAGGGGCTACCAAAGAGACCCAGTACTTC; CDR3: CARSLGLGATKETQYF
V: TRBV28; D: TRBD1; J: TRBJ2-7; size: NA; DNA: TGTGCCAGCAGTCCCCGGACAGGATTCCTCTCCTACGAGCAGTACTTC; CDR3: CASSPRTGFLSYEQYF
V: TRBV6-6; D: NA; J: TRBJ1-1; size: NA; DNA: TGTGCCAGCAGTTACGGTAATGAAGGAGAAACTGAAGCTTTCTTT; CDR3: CASSYGNEGETEAFF
V: TRBV5-6; D: NA; J: TRBJ1-5; size: NA; DNA: TGTGCCAGCAGCTTGTGGGGCTCTTATAGCAATCAGCCCCAGCATTTT; CDR3: CASSLWGSYSNQPQHF
V: TRBV16; D: NA; J: TRBJ2-2; size: NA; DNA: TGTGCCAGCAGCCAATTGAGAAACACCGGGGAGCTGTTTTTT; CDR3: CASSQLRNTGELFF
V: TRBV7-6; D: NA; J: TRBJ2-1; size: once; DNA: TGTGCCAGCAGCGGTCGGGATGAGCAGTTCTTC; CDR3: CASSGRDEQFF
V: TRBV28; D: TRBD2; J: TRBJ2-7; size: NA; DNA: TGTGCCAGCAGCCGTGGACTAGCGGGATACGAGCAGTACTTC; CDR3: CASSRGLAGYEQYF
V: TRBV7-2; D: TRBD2; J: TRBJ2-7; size: NA; DNA: TGTGCCAGCAGCTTACTCGGCGGGAGGGGCGAGCAGTACTTC; CDR3: CASSLLGGRGEQYF
V: TRBV5-1; D: TRBD2; J: TRBJ2-1; size: NA; DNA: TGCGCCAGCAGCTTGGGAGGGACTAGCGGGAGGCTCAATGAGCAGTTCTTC; CDR3: CASSLGGTSGRLNEQFF
V: TRBV19; D: NA; J: TRBJ2-5; size: NA; DNA: TGTGCCAGTAGTATAGATCCGAGCACGGAGACCCAGTACTTC; CDR3: CASSIDPSTETQYF
V: TRBV10-3; D: NA; J: TRBJ2-7; size: NA; DNA: TGTGCCATCATTTCGCGACAGCACTACGAGCAGTACTTC; CDR3: CAIISRQHYEQYF
V: TRBV19; D: NA; J: TRBJ2-1; size: NA; DNA: TGTGCCAGTAGCACCAACAGGGACAATGAGCAGTTCTTC; CDR3: CASSTNRDNEQFF
V: TRBV7-9; D: TRBD1; J: TRBJ2-3; size: once; DNA: TGTGCCAGCAGCTCCCGGGACAGGGGACGATCAGATACGCAGTATTTT; CDR3: CASSSRDRGRSDTQYF
V: TRBV10-1; D: NA; J: TRBJ2-7; size: NA; DNA: TGCGCCAGCAGCCCTGCGGCGGGATTATACTACGAGCAGTACTTC; CDR3: CASSPAAGLYYEQYF